This T cell receptor beta chain is drawn from a study of cytomegalovirus exposure and HLA in healthy donors. 60 Vbeta and 13 Jbeta primers were used in PCR. Data came from immunoSEQ multiplex PCR; TCRdb stores just in-frame clones and leaves some out. In the table there are tens of thousands of clones, roughly 79% of which are singletons. Overall study findings and caveats: An ancestry cluster, one associated with Asian ancestry, reportedly showed fewer N-insertions than the roughly 670-donor mean in a later analysis. Being productive about 90% or about 30% of the time was typical of most TCR beta V segments in an earlier analysis.

Regarding donors, all were healthy bone marrow donors. As to this clone: Its antigen is not identified.

The receptor comes from a male donor in good health and CMV-seropositive. Sequenced sample: PBMCs.

The CDR3 DNA sequence: TGCGCCAGCAGCTTGACACAGGGGGCGTACGGTGAAGCTTTCTTT. Protein product: CASSLTQGAYGEAFF. J is TRBJ1-1 and V is TRBV5-1, with 9 positions matching TRBD1. V gave up 1 base and J gave up 7 bases; unmatched junction bases: 8. Germline CDR1 is SGHRS and CDR2 is YFSETQ. This CDR3 spans 15 amino acids.